The 17 T cell receptor beta chains listed next were all sequenced from one sample in a study of blood T cell repertoires in COVID-19 (TCRdb year 2020). Library construction relied on the immunoSEQ multiplex PCR assay. In TCRdb, the immuneACCESS table is reduced to in-frame sequences with V and J assigned. These tables do not hold every clone; where another copy was compared, an unresolved V gene accounts for under half, and the others remain unexplained. A total of around 84,000 clones appear in this sample, around nine tenths of them only once. Clones ranked in the top ten supply approximately 8.1% of the sample. Sequences were obtained from peripheral blood. The origin of the receptors is a man older than 75 with active or convalescent COVID-19.

This sequence joins TRBV3-1 (or the pseudogene TRBV3-2) and TRBJ2-1, with a possible D match to TRBD2 (6 bases). This CDR3 region has 18 residues. CDR1 LGHDT and CDR2 YNNKEL come from the germline V gene (reference sequence). The V end was cut by 1 base, the J end by 6 bases, with 22 bases between. The DNA of the CDR3 is TGTGCCAGCAGCCAAGTCAGATTTCCGGGAGCCCCTCGCAATGAGCAGTTCTTC. It encodes CASSQVRFPGAPRNEQFF.

V and J are TRBV11-2 and TRBJ2-7, with TRBD1 matching over 9 bases. V shed 5 bases, J shed 7 bases, and the junction held 6 bases outside the gene matches. CDR1 SGHAT and CDR2 FQNNGV come from the germline V gene. This CDR3 region has 13 residues. The CDR3 reads CASSQDRGGEQYV. DNA for the CDR3: TGTGCCAGCAGCCAGGACAGGGGCGGTGAGCAGTACGTC.

J is TRBJ2-5 and V is TRBV5-1, with D possibly TRBD1 on 5 matching bases. This CDR3 has 15 residues. In germline, CDR1 is SGHRS, CDR2 YFSETQ. The ends were cut back, 4 bases at V and 1 base at J, with 14 bases in the middle. The DNA of the CDR3 is TGCGCCAGCAGCGCGTTCCTAGGGGCCCAAGAGACCCAGTACTTC. This sequence encodes CASSAFLGAQETQYF.

In its sample, this clone was seen a few times. The genes are TRBV11-3 and TRBJ1-1; D gene uncertain. The CDR3 is made up of 13 amino acids. CDR1 is SGHNT and CDR2 is YENEEA in the germline V gene. With 2 bases removed from V and 7 bases from J, the gap between germline ends came to 11 bases. Here the CDR3 reads CASSLILADEAFF. In DNA, the CDR3 is TGTGCCAGCAGCTTAATTTTGGCAGATGAAGCTTTCTTT.

This rearrangement joins TRBV5-1 to TRBJ1-6; maybe TRBD1 (5 bases). The V gene lost 4 bases and the J gene lost 7 bases, with 18 bases spanning the gap. CDR1 and CDR2 (germline): SGHRS, YFSETQ. The CDR3 consists of 16 residues. The CDR3 protein is CASSPRGLGGNSPLHF. The CDR3 nucleotides read TGCGCCAGCAGCCCACGCGGCTTGGGGGGGAATTCACCCCTCCACTTT.

V usage is TRBV10-3 and J usage is TRBJ1-5; tentative D call: TRBD1 (6 bases). Trimming removed 6 bases from V and 4 bases from J, with 10 bases in between. The CDR3 is made up of 13 amino acids. CDR1 and CDR2 (germline): ENHRY, SYGVKD. CDR3: CAIRDSANQPQHF. The DNA of the CDR3 is TGTGCCATCAGGGACAGCGCTAATCAGCCCCAGCATTTT.

This clone was counted once. The chain combines TRBV18 with TRBJ2-1; 11 bases are shared with TRBD1. This CDR3 contains 15 residues. V shed 5 bases and J 6 bases; nucleotides not matched to a gene: 6. From germline, CDR1 is KGHSH and CDR2 LQKENI. DNA of the CDR3: TGTGCCAGCTCATCCCGGGACAGGGGGGTCAATGAGCAGTTCTTC. Translated, it gives CASSSRDRGVNEQFF.

This clone appeared a single time. This chain links TRBV6-5 with TRBJ2-1; perhaps TRBD2 as D (6 bases). Germline-derived CDR1 and CDR2 are MNHEY and SVGAGI. This CDR3 comprises 12 residues. V was trimmed by 10 bases and J by 12 bases, leaving 19 bases between them. The CDR3 loop reads CAITTAGLSQFF. In DNA, the CDR3 is TGTGCCATTACCACGGCGGGACTTTCGCAGTTCTTC.

The chain employs TRBV18 and TRBJ2-4; no clear D. Germline CDR1 reads KGHSH; CDR2 reads LQKENI. V shed 2 bases and J shed 5 bases, with 13 bases lying between them. CDR3 length equals 15 residues. CDR3 sequence: CASSPDSNPQNIQYF. The CDR3 nucleotides are TGTGCCAGCTCACCAGACTCTAACCCCCAAAACATTCAGTACTTC.

The chain links TRBV7-9 to TRBJ1-2; possible D gene TRBD1, 6 bases. This CDR3 has 15 amino acids. Germline lookup yields CDR1 SEHNR and CDR2 FQNEAQ (reference sequence). Trimming left V 1 base short and J 2 bases short, with 11 bases between. The CDR3 coding sequence is TGTGCCAGCAGCTTAGTACAGGGTGTAAACTATGGCTACACCTTC. It translates to CASSLVQGVNYGYTF.

V usage is TRBV7-8 and J usage is TRBJ2-1, with D uncertain. This CDR3 has 12 amino acids. Between the trimmed V and J ends, which lost 3 bases and 7 bases, there was a span of 7 bases. Germline V CDR1 and CDR2: SGHVS, FQNEAQ. The DNA for the CDR3 is TGTGCCAGCAGCTTTTCGCGAAATGAGCAGTTCTTC. Protein product: CASSFSRNEQFF.

The chain has TRBV4-1 and TRBJ2-3; 10 positions agree with TRBD2. The CDR3 runs to 16 residues. V shed 1 base, J shed 2 bases, and the junction held 3 bases outside the gene matches. Germline V CDR1 and CDR2: MGHRA, YSYEKL. The DNA of the CDR3 is TGCGCCAGCAGCCAAGGAACTAGCGGGGTCACAGATACGCAGTATTTT. Translating gives CASSQGTSGVTDTQYF.

This clone showed up just once. The chain uses TRBV28 and TRBJ1-5; possibly TRBD1 for D (5 bases). V was pared by 10 bases and J by 2 bases, with 9 bases between. The V gene's germline CDR1 is MDHEN and CDR2 SYDVKM. The CDR3 length is 12 residues. The CDR3 protein is CAIRGGNQPQHF. The CDR3 DNA reads TGTGCCATAAGGGGTGGCAATCAGCCCCAGCATTTT. The whole variable domain, remainder taken from reference TRBV28 and TRBJ1-5, is DVKVTQSSRYLVKRTGEKVFLECVQDMDHENMFWYRQDPGLGLRLIYFSYDVKMKEKGDIPEGYSVSREKKERFSLILESASTNQTSMYLCAIRGGNQPQHFGDGTRLSIL.

This chain connects TRBV10-2 to TRBJ2-5; 8 bases agree with TRBD1. The germline V gene encodes CDR1 WSHSY and CDR2 SAAADI. J lost 3 bases, V lost 4 bases, and 7 bases had no gene match. The CDR3 runs to 15 residues. The CDR3 region is CASSVDRVNEETQYF. Written as DNA, the CDR3 is TGCGCCAGCAGTGTGGACAGGGTTAATGAAGAGACCCAGTACTTC.

V gene TRBV5-1 combines with J gene TRBJ1-1; perhaps TRBD1 as D (5 bases). V dropped 0 bases and J dropped 6 bases, with 12 bases sitting between them. Per germline, CDR1 SGHRS and CDR2 YFSETQ. This CDR3 has 14 amino acids. The DNA of the CDR3 is TGCGCCAGCAGCTTGGCCCAGGGTACGGCTGAAGCTTTCTTT. Residues: CASSLAQGTAEAFF.

The chain is built from TRBV5-1 and TRBJ2-5; no definite D call. The CDR3 is 14 amino acids. Trimming took 0 bases from V and 4 from J, leaving 10 bases between them. Germline CDR1 and CDR2: SGHRS and YFSETQ. The CDR3 loop reads CASSLAVNPETQYF. The CDR3 bases are TGCGCCAGCAGCTTGGCGGTGAATCCAGAGACCCAGTACTTC.

This chain joins TRBV6-6 and TRBJ2-7; the D is unclear. The CDR3 has 13 amino acids. V was pared by 5 bases and J by 2 bases, with 10 bases between. Germline CDR1 MNHNY, CDR2 SVGAGI (reference sequence). DNA of the CDR3: TGTGCCAGCAGTCTAGACACCGCCTACGAGCAGTACGTC. Amino acids: CASSLDTAYEQYV.